Each of the 22 T cell receptor beta chains below was sequenced from the same sample in a study of cytomegalovirus exposure and HLA in healthy donors. The study ran its PCR with 60 Vbeta and 13 Jbeta primers. This table comes from immunoSEQ multiplex PCR, and its TCRdb copy is limited to in-frame clones, with some not included. Found here are about 140,000 clones, 70% to 85% of them singletons; the top ten hold 9% to 10%. The sequenced sample was PBMCs. The receptor source for this set is an older woman in good health and CMV-seropositive.

The chain links TRBV10-3 to TRBJ2-7; TRBD2 aligns across 9 bases. Germline assignment: CDR1 ENHRY and CDR2 SYGVKD. Trimming took 6 bases from V and 4 from J; bases not matched to a gene: 7. The CDR3 has 14 amino acids. The CDR3 nucleotides are TGTGCCATCAGAATAGCGGGAGCTGGGTACGAGCAGTACTTC. Translation: CAIRIAGAGYEQYF.

The gene calls are TRBV28 and TRBJ1-5, with D unclear. The CDR3 is 9 residues long. The ends were cut back, 11 bases at V and 8 bases at J, with 7 bases in the middle. The germline V gene has CDR1 MDHEN and CDR2 SYDVKM. In nucleotides, the CDR3 is TGTGCCGTCTCAGAGCCCCAGCATTTT. Encoded protein: CAVSEPQHF.

This clone has just a few counts. This chain connects TRBV6-6 to TRBJ1-3; 7 nucleotides line up with TRBD1. The CDR3 spans 14 residues. Germline CDR1 MNHNY, CDR2 SVGAGI (reference sequence). J was trimmed by 2 bases and V by 5 bases; bases with no gene match: 3. CDR3 residues: CASSVQGTGNTIYF. The CDR3 coding sequence is TGTGCCAGCAGTGTACAGGGGACTGGAAACACCATATATTTT.

The chain recombines TRBV7-8 with TRBJ1-3; possibly TRBD1 for D (5 bases). Per the germline V gene, CDR1 is SGHVS and CDR2 is FQNEAQ. Trimming stripped 5 bases from V and 0 bases from J, with 11 bases between. CDR3 length equals 15 residues. The CDR3 DNA is TGTGCCAGCAGCAGCAGGGCTCCCTCTGGAAACACCATATATTTT. Protein: CASSSRAPSGNTIYF.

This clone was found a few times. The chain combines TRBV14 with TRBJ2-3; 9 nucleotides match TRBD2. CDR1 and CDR2 (germline): SGHDN, FVKESK. The J segment lost 0 bases and the V segment lost 0 bases, leaving 4 bases of the junction unmatched. This CDR3 is 17 amino acids long. CDR3 sequence reads: CASSQDLAGPSTDTQYF. CDR3 coding DNA: TGTGCCAGCAGCCAAGACCTAGCGGGACCTAGCACAGATACGCAGTATTTT.

The chain joins TRBV27 to TRBJ2-7; TRBD2 might be the D (6 bases). Germline V gene data show CDR1 as MNHEY and CDR2 as SMNVEV (reference sequence). CDR3 length: 14 residues. Trimming pared 2 bases from V and 4 bases from J, leaving 12 bases between. This CDR3 is CASSLGTSTYEQYF. CDR3 nucleotide sequence: TGTGCCAGCAGTTTAGGGACTTCAACTTACGAGCAGTACTTC.

V and J are TRBV5-6 and TRBJ2-5; possibly TRBD2 for D (5 bases). The J call may not be correct, given that the DNA end is closer to TRBJ2-7. CDR1 SGHDT and CDR2 YYEEEE come from the germline V gene. CDR3 length: 16 residues. Here the CDR3 reads CASSLATRGPRYEQYF. The CDR3 DNA sequence: TGTGCCAGCAGCTTGGCCACTCGCGGGCCGCGTTACGAGCAGTACTTC.

V and J are TRBV7-2 and TRBJ1-1; tentatively, D is TRBD1 (5 bases). The CDR3 totals 14 residues. The germline V gene encodes CDR1 SGHTA and CDR2 FQGNSA. Trimming shortened V by 5 bases and J by 3 bases, and 13 bases separated the two germline ends. The CDR3: CASSPRGWDTEAFF. DNA for the CDR3: TGTGCCAGCAGCCCCCGGGGGTGGGACACTGAAGCTTTCTTT.

J is TRBJ1-3 and V is TRBV6-1, with D unresolved. V dropped 1 base and J dropped 0 bases, with 7 bases sitting between them. This CDR3 region has 15 residues. From germline, CDR1 is MNHNS and CDR2 SASEGT. CDR3 sequence reads: CASSEGFNSGNTIYF. The CDR3 nucleotides are TGTGCCAGCAGTGAAGGTTTTAACTCTGGAAACACCATATATTTT.

The V call is TRBV30, the J call TRBJ2-5; 10 bases fit TRBD1. After removal of 7 bases from V and 2 bases from J, the junction contained 1 base not matched to a gene. There are 12 residues in the CDR3. The germline V gene has CDR1 GTSNPN and CDR2 SVGIG (reference sequence). This CDR3 is CALGQGQETQYF. The CDR3, as DNA: TGTGCCTTGGGACAGGGGCAAGAGACCCAGTACTTC.

The gene calls are TRBV29-1 and TRBJ1-1; D may be TRBD1 (6 bases). CDR1 and CDR2 (germline): SQVTM, ANQGSEA. This CDR3 has 11 residues. V was cut by 4 bases and J by 6 bases, with 9 bases left in between. The CDR3 protein is CSVGRGAEAFF. DNA of the CDR3: TGCAGCGTTGGCAGGGGCGCTGAAGCTTTCTTT.

V is TRBV12-2 and J is TRBJ2-1; TRBD2, the D gene given by the table, was not confirmed from the DNA. TRBV12-2 is listed as a pseudogene. There are 19 residues in the CDR3. CDR3 nucleotides: TGTGCAAGTCGCTTAGGACTAGCGGGAGGGCCACACTGTTACAATGAGCAGTTCTTC. Protein product: CASRLGLAGGPHCYNEQFF.

This chain links TRBV2 with TRBJ2-1, with 7 bases lining up with TRBD2. V shed 8 bases, J shed 5 bases, and the junction held 12 bases outside the gene matches. Per the germline V gene, CDR1 is SNHLY and CDR2 is FYNNEI. The CDR3 is 15 residues long. The CDR3 DNA reads as TGTGCCAGCGGCATAGAGGCAGGGACTAACAATGAGCAGTTCTTC. It encodes CASGIEAGTNNEQFF.

This clone was counted only a few times. The sample contains more than one DNA sequence encoding this CDR3. The V call is TRBV5-1, the J call TRBJ1-1; TRBD1 agrees at 7 bases. Germline assignment: CDR1 SGHRS and CDR2 YFSETQ. The CDR3 has 14 residues. V dropped 0 bases and J dropped 5; count of bases not matched to a gene: 4. Written as DNA, the CDR3 is TGCGCCAGCAGCTTGGGGCAGGGGGGTACTGAAGCTTTCTTT. Translated, it gives CASSLGQGGTEAFF.

This clone was counted a single time. This sequence joins TRBV27 and TRBJ2-7; TRBD2 matches at 12 bases. Germline CDR1 MNHEY, CDR2 SMNVEV (reference sequence). The V gene end was trimmed by 5 bases and the J gene end by 4 bases; junction bases not matched to a gene: 0. The CDR3 extends over 13 amino acids. CDR3 region: CASSGTSGYEQYF. The CDR3 DNA is TGTGCCAGCAGTGGGACTAGCGGGTACGAGCAGTACTTC.

This chain connects TRBV7-3 to TRBJ2-1, with TRBD2 identical over 12 bases. Germline V CDR1 and CDR2: SGHTA, FQGTGA. The CDR3 is 15 residues long. Losses at the gene ends were 5 bases for V and 8 bases for J; bases not matched to a gene: 7. The CDR3 bases are TGTGCCAGCAGCGCCCGGACTAGCGGGAAGGATGAGCAGTTCTTC. This gives the protein CASSARTSGKDEQFF.

The rearrangement uses TRBV28 and TRBJ2-7, with D uncertain. The CDR3 is made up of 11 amino acids. V was trimmed by 6 bases and J by 3 bases, leaving 6 bases between them. Germline V gene data show CDR1 as MDHEN and CDR2 as SYDVKM. The CDR3 bases are TGTGCCAGCAGGAAGCGCTACGAGCAGTACTTC. It yields the protein CASRKRYEQYF.

The chain recombines TRBV27 with TRBJ2-1; weak D call: TRBD1 (5 bases). This CDR3 contains 12 residues. V was shortened by 2 bases and J by 6 bases, with 5 bases between the two germline ends. The germline V gene has CDR1 MNHEY and CDR2 SMNVEV (reference sequence). The CDR3 DNA is TGTGCCAGCAGTTTAACAGGCAATGAGCAGTTCTTC. Its translation is CASSLTGNEQFF.

This chain joins TRBV28 and TRBJ2-7; TRBD2 matches at 8 bases. Germline V CDR1 and CDR2: MDHEN, SYDVKM. Unmatched junction bases numbered 10, after V lost 3 bases and J lost 6 bases. The CDR3 is made up of 15 amino acids. CDR3 protein: CASSFGAGVGGEQYF. CDR3 coding DNA: TGTGCCAGCAGTTTCGGAGCGGGAGTTGGTGGCGAGCAGTACTTC.

V usage is TRBV7-9 and J usage is TRBJ2-7, with 9 bases identical to TRBD1. The CDR3 is 14 amino acids. V gave up 5 bases and J gave up 3 bases; unmatched junction bases: 5. CDR1 and CDR2 from the germline V gene are SEHNR and FQNEAQ (reference sequence). CDR3 in DNA: TGTGCCAGCAGCCACCGGGACAGGGTCTACGAGCAGTACTTC. Amino acid sequence: CASSHRDRVYEQYF.

This clone was seen just once. The chain carries TRBV27 and TRBJ2-3; 8 bases map to TRBD2. Germline CDR1 reads MNHEY; CDR2 reads SMNVEV (reference sequence). The CDR3 contains 17 residues. V lost 6 bases to trimming and J lost 8 bases; unmatched junction nucleotides: 19. CDR3 coding DNA: TGTGCCAGCAGCTCCCTCCCCTTAGCGGGATTTGCCGGTACGCAGTATTTT. Translated: CASSSLPLAGFAGTQYF.

The rearrangement links TRBV7-9 to TRBJ1-3; no clear D gene. Germline lookup yields CDR1 SEHNR and CDR2 FQNEAQ (reference sequence). CDR3 length: 15 amino acids. V was clipped by 2 bases and J by 0 bases, with 8 bases between them. DNA for the CDR3: TGTGCCAGCAGCTTAAACGCAGACTCTGGAAACACCATATATTTT. Amino acids: CASSLNADSGNTIYF.